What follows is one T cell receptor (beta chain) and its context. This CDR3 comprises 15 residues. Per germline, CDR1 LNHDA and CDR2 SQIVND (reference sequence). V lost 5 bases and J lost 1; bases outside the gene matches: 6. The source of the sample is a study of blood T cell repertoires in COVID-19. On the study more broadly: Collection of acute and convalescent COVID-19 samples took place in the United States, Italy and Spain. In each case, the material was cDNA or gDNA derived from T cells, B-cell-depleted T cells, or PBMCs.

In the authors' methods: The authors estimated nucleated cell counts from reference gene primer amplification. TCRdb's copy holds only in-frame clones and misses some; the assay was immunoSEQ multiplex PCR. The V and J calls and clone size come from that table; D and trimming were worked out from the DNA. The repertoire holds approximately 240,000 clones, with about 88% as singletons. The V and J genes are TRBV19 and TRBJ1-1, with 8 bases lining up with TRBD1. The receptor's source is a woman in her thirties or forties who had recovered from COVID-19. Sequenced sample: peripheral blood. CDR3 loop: CASSWGGTGNTEAFF. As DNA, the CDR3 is TGTGCCAGTAGTTGGGGGGGGACAGGGAACACTGAAGCTTTCTTT.